The 4 T cell receptor beta chains given below trace back to one sample, sequenced in a study of shared clonotypes between healthy human individuals. TCRdb's copy holds only in-frame clones and misses some; the assay was immunoSEQ multiplex PCR. The profile shows around 2.5 million clones, approximately 94% of them singletons. Sequencing input: naive CD4+ T cells from PBMCs. Subset: CD45RA+ positively selected. These receptors originate from a young man in good health. Some clones in this sample may be carry-over from other donors' samples.

The rearrangement links TRBV4-1 to TRBJ1-2; TRBD1 matches 7 bases. Germline V gene lookup returns CDR1 MGHRA and CDR2 YSYEKL. The V gene end was trimmed by 6 bases and the J gene end by 7 bases; junction bases not matched to a gene: 14. This CDR3 contains 15 residues. DNA of the CDR3: TGCGCCAGCAGTTACAGGGGAAGGGCAGAACTTGGCTACACCTTC. This sequence encodes CASSYRGRAELGYTF.

V gene TRBV28 combines with J gene TRBJ2-7, with D hard to call. The V gene lost 3 bases and the J gene lost 1 base, with 13 bases spanning the gap. The CDR3 covers 15 residues. Germline loops: CDR1 MDHEN, CDR2 SYDVKM. In nucleotides, the CDR3 is TGTGCCAGCAGTTTTAATCCCCAAAGATCCTACGAGCAGTACTTC. Translating gives CASSFNPQRSYEQYF.

The chain recombines TRBV4-1 with TRBJ1-4; D is possibly TRBD1 (5 bases). The CDR3 sequence is 19 residues long. Looked up from germline, CDR1 is MGHRA and CDR2 is YSYEKL. V lost 4 bases and J 0 bases, leaving 21 bases between the germline ends. DNA for the CDR3: TGCGCCAGCAGCCGAGAGAGGTGGGGACCCGGTTCAACTAATGAAAAACTGTTTTTT. It is translated as CASSRERWGPGSTNEKLFF.

CDR3 sequence (DNA): TGTGCCAGCAGTTACTCGAGCGACAGGAGCAACCTTTACTTC. Its protein product is CASSYSSDRSNLYF. The V call is TRBV6-6, the J call TRBJ2-5, with TRBD1 as a possible D gene (6 bases). Germline lookup yields CDR1 MNHNY and CDR2 SVGAGI (reference sequence). The ends were cut back, 0 bases at V and 14 bases at J, with 19 bases in the middle. The CDR3 is made up of 14 amino acids.